This T cell receptor beta chain was recovered during a study of naive and memory T cell subsets. Findings and limits, study-wide: Diversity fell and Gini index rose from naive through CM, EM, EMRA. Over 85% of naive TCR sequences appeared only once, unlike memory subsets. Especially in CD8 cells, naive repertoires contained a few larger clonotypes, possibly CD45RA-re-expressing memory cells.

From the second PCR step, alpha and beta chains were amplified apart. An equimolar mix of two oligonucleotides served as the beta constant-region primer for TRBC1 and TRBC2. The ligated cDNA underwent four PCR rounds using SP2 and nested alpha and beta constant-region primers. The cDNA 3' end received a ligated single-stranded oligonucleotide carrying the SP2 primer and a 12-nucleotide UMI. TCRdb re-derived calls from the UMI-ligation and nested PCR reads in MiXCR, one entry per CDR3 protein. Among over 110,000 distinct CDR3 sequences listed, under 25% were seen once. This clonotype has more than one count but fewer than ten. Its matching antigen is unknown. The sequence derives from a human donor in good health. Material: naive CD8+ T cells from blood.

CDR3 region: CASAPDRANTDTQYF. CDR3 bases: TGTGCTAGTGCCCCCGACAGGGCTAACACAGATACGCAGTATTTT. The chain uses TRBV12-5 and TRBJ2-3, with TRBD1 identical over 7 bases. The CDR3 has 15 residues. Trimming removed 7 bases from V and 2 bases from J; junction bases left unmatched: 9. Germline assignment: CDR1 LGHNT and CDR2 FRNRAP.